The 5 T cell receptor beta chains presented below share a single source sample, sequenced in a study of molecular identifiers for immune sequencing clone quantification. TCRdb re-called the PCR reads with MiXCR, one entry per CDR3 protein. The sample consists of about 510,000 distinct CDR3 sequences, 20% to 25% of them appearing once. The sequenced sample was naive CD8+ T cells from blood, with Jurkat cell RNA spiked in. Noted subset: FACS-sorted CD8+CD4-CCR7+CD45RA+ naive T cells. These receptors all stem from a human donor in good health. Some libraries in this study had Jurkat cell RNA spiked in.

Concerning this clonotype: Since a much larger clone is just one base distant, this may be a read error. The chain employs TRBV7-9 and TRBJ2-5; D is unresolved. The CDR3 length is 13 residues. Germline CDR1 is SEHNR and CDR2 is FQNEAQ (reference sequence). The CDR3 coding sequence is TGTGCCAGCAGCTTTCGAGGTCAAGAGACCCAGTGCTTC. Translation gives CASSFRGQETQCF.

This clonotype was seen a handful of times. The chain employs TRBV5-1 and TRBJ2-3, with TRBD1 matching over 9 bases. The CDR3 totals 16 residues. The trim removed 4 bases at V and 2 bases at J, leaving 8 bases unmatched. CDR1 is SGHRS, CDR2 YFSETQ, per germline. In nucleotides, the CDR3 is TGCGCCAGCAGCGATCCCGGGACAGGGAACACAGATACGCAGTATTTT. This gives the protein CASSDPGTGNTDTQYF.

This clonotype was seen only a few times. This chain joins TRBV27 and TRBJ1-5; 12 nucleotides match TRBD1. Germline V gene data show CDR1 as MNHEY and CDR2 as SMNVEV (reference sequence). The CDR3 covers 15 residues. V lost 5 bases to trimming and J lost 7 bases; unmatched junction nucleotides: 6. The CDR3 nucleotides are TGTGCCAGCAGTCGGGGGACAGGGGGCATGCAGCCCCAGCATTTT. It translates to CASSRGTGGMQPQHF.

This clonotype was recorded many times. The rearrangement links TRBV7-6 to TRBJ2-5, with D perhaps matching TRBD1 or TRBD2 (5 bases each). The CDR3 has 14 amino acids. Germline V gives CDR1 SGHVS, CDR2 FNYEAQ. Trimming cost V 3 bases and J 5 bases, with 13 bases left between them. CDR3 protein: CASSLGVRAETQYF. DNA for the CDR3: TGTGCCAGCAGCTTGGGGGTTCGGGCGGAGACCCAGTACTTC.

Notes on this clonotype: A read error is possible here, since a much larger clone lies one base away. The chain has TRBV20-1 and TRBJ2-7; D is perhaps TRBD1 or TRBD2 (5 bases each). CDR1 is DFQATT, CDR2 SNEGSKA, per germline (reference sequence). This CDR3 contains 14 residues. As DNA, the CDR3 is TGCAGTGCTAGAGACCGGGACGGCTACTACGAGCAGCACTTC. Amino acid sequence: CSARDRDGYYEQHF.